This T cell receptor (beta chain) was identified in a study of cytomegalovirus exposure and HLA in healthy donors. General study results and limits: Among donors in an Asian-associated ancestry cluster, a later analysis reportedly found fewer N-insertions than the roughly 650-donor mean.

The PCR was carried out with 60 Vbeta primers and 13 Jbeta primers. Using immunoSEQ multiplex PCR, the repertoire was profiled, and TCRdb retains in-frame clones only, with some absent. The table includes roughly 110,000 clones, 65% to 80% detected once. Though nominally healthy at sampling, donors likely had unrecorded immune exposures. To note about this clone: What it binds is unknown.

The CDR3 totals 10 residues. V gave up 9 bases and J gave up 9 bases, with 10 bases separating them. Germline CDR1 reads MGHDK; CDR2 reads SYGVNS. Source material: PBMCs. This chain links TRBV25-1 with TRBJ2-3, with D possibly TRBD1 on 5 matching bases. This receptor was identified in a woman in her fifties or sixties in good health and CMV-seropositive. The CDR3 bases are TGTGCCAGTCAGGGTGACACGCAGTATTTT. Residues: CASQGDTQYF.